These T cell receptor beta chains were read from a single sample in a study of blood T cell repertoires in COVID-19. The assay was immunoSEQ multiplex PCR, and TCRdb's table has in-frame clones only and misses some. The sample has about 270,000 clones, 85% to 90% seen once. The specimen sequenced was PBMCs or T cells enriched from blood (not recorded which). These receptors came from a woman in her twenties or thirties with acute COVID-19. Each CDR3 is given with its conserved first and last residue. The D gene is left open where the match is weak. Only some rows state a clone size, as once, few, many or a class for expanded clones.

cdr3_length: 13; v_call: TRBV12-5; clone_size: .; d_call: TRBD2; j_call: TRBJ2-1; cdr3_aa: CASTLAGYNEQFF; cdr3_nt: TGTGCTAGTACACTAGCGGGATACAATGAGCAGTTCTTC
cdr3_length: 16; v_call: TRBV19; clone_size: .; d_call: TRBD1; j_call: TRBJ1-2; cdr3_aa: CASSIPSGQGMYGYTF; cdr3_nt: TGTGCCAGTAGTATACCCTCTGGACAGGGGATGTATGGCTACACCTTC
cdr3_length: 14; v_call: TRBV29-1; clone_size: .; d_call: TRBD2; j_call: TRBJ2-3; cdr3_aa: CSVESSGDTDTQYF; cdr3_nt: TGCAGCGTTGAATCTAGCGGAGACACAGATACGCAGTATTTT
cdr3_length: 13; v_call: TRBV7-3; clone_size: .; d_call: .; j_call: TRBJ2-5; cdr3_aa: CASSPTPGETQYF; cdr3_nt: TGTGCCAGCAGCCCGACACCCGGAGAGACCCAGTACTTC
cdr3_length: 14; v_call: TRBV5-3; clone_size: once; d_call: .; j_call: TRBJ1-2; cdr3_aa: CARSPRVSNYGYTF; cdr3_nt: TGTGCCAGAAGCCCCAGGGTTTCTAACTATGGCTACACCTTC
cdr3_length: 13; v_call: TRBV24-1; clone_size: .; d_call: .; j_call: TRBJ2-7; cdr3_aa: CATSPAGPGEQYF; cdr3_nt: TGTGCCACCAGCCCCGCGGGGCCCGGCGAGCAGTACTTC
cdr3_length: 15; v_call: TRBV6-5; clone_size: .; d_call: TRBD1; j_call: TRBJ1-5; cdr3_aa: CASSSQTGANQPQHF; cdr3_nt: TGTGCCAGCAGTTCCCAGACAGGGGCTAATCAGCCCCAGCATTTT
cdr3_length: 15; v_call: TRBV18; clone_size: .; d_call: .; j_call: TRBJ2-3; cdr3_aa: CASSPTGGDGDTQYF; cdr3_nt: TGTGCCAGCTCACCAACGGGGGGCGACGGGGATACGCAGTATTTT
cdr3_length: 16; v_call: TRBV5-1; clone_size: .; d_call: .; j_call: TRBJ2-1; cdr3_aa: CASSSTQGGAYNEQFF; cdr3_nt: TGCGCCAGCAGCTCCACGCAGGGGGGCGCCTACAATGAGCAGTTCTTC
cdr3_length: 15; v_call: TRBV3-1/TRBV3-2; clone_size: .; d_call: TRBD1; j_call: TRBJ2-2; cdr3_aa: CASNLNDREAGELFF; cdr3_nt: TGTGCCAGCAACCTAAATGACAGGGAAGCCGGGGAGCTGTTTTTT
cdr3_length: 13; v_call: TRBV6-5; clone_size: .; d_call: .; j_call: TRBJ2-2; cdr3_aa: CASKGQNTGELFF; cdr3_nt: TGTGCCAGCAAGGGACAAAACACCGGGGAGCTGTTTTTT